This TCR beta chain came from a study of cytomegalovirus exposure and HLA in healthy donors. The CDR3 is made up of 16 amino acids. Germline CDR1 is SGHNT and CDR2 is YYREEE (reference sequence). Trimming removed 4 bases from V and 3 bases from J; junction bases left unmatched: 8. In the PCR, 60 Vbeta and 13 Jbeta primers were used. Only in-frame clones appear in the TCRdb table, and some are missing; sequencing was by immunoSEQ multiplex PCR. This table holds 80,000 to 100,000 clones, about four fifths found once. This clonotype was obtained from a man aged 35 to 55 in good health and CMV-seropositive. This chain links TRBV5-4 with TRBJ2-3, with TRBD2 matching over 10 bases. Sequencing was done on a sample of PBMCs. CDR3 DNA sequence: TGTGCCAGCAGCCCAAAAGCGGGAGGGGTTACAGATACGCAGTATTTT. It is translated as CASSPKAGGVTDTQYF.